A selection of T cell receptor beta chains follows, all from one sample in a study of blood T cell repertoires in COVID-19. Only in-frame clones appear in the TCRdb table, and some are missing; sequencing was by immunoSEQ multiplex PCR. In the table there are hundreds of thousands of clones, about 89% of which are singletons. The sample comprised PBMCs or T cells enriched from blood (not recorded which). These receptors all come from a woman aged 25 to 39 who had recovered from COVID-19. CDR3s include the opening cysteine and the closing phenylalanine or tryptophan. Each record gives: V gene, D gene, clone size, J gene, CDR3 DNA, CDR3 protein. D genes are given only for firm matches. Clone size is given for some rows only: seen once, a few or many times, or a class if the clone is expanded.

V gene: TRBV13; D gene: TRBD2; clone size: NA; J gene: TRBJ2-2; CDR3 DNA: TGTGCCAGCAGCTTTAGGCTTGGGGGGGTAAACACCGGGGAGCTGTTTTTT; CDR3 protein: CASSFRLGGVNTGELFF
V gene: TRBV5-4; D gene: TRBD1; clone size: NA; J gene: TRBJ2-3; CDR3 DNA: TGTGCCAGCATCCTCGCTCAGGGGGCGGTTTCACCAAGCACAGATACGCAGTATTTT; CDR3 protein: CASILAQGAVSPSTDTQYF
V gene: TRBV3-1/TRBV3-2; D gene: NA; clone size: few; J gene: TRBJ1-1; CDR3 DNA: TGTGCCAGCAGCCAAGTCCAAGGAGGGACTGAAGCTTTCTTT; CDR3 protein: CASSQVQGGTEAFF
V gene: TRBV6-6; D gene: TRBD1; clone size: once; J gene: TRBJ1-4; CDR3 DNA: TGTGCCAGCAGTCCCCATACGGACAGGTTGGTGGAAAAACTGTTTTTT; CDR3 protein: CASSPHTDRLVEKLFF
V gene: TRBV6-2/TRBV6-3; D gene: NA; clone size: NA; J gene: TRBJ2-1; CDR3 DNA: TGTGCCAGCAGCCCGGGAGACGGGAGTAGGTCTGAGCAGTTCTTC; CDR3 protein: CASSPGDGSRSEQFF
V gene: TRBV7-7; D gene: TRBD1; clone size: NA; J gene: TRBJ2-1; CDR3 DNA: TGTGCTAGCAGCTTAGCCACAGGGGTTGGGAATGAGCAGTTCTTC; CDR3 protein: CASSLATGVGNEQFF
V gene: TRBV3-1/TRBV3-2; D gene: NA; clone size: NA; J gene: TRBJ1-1; CDR3 DNA: TGTGCCAGCAGCCAGGCCTTGAACCCAATGAACACTGAAGCTTTCTTT; CDR3 protein: CASSQALNPMNTEAFF
V gene: TRBV7-9; D gene: TRBD1; clone size: NA; J gene: TRBJ2-7; CDR3 DNA: TGTGCCAGCAGCTCAAGGGACAGCTACGAGCAGTACTTC; CDR3 protein: CASSSRDSYEQYF
V gene: TRBV18; D gene: NA; clone size: NA; J gene: TRBJ2-2; CDR3 DNA: TGTGCCAGCTCACCTCTCGAAGGGGGGAACACCGGGGAGCTGTTTTTT; CDR3 protein: CASSPLEGGNTGELFF
V gene: TRBV5-1; D gene: NA; clone size: NA; J gene: TRBJ2-1; CDR3 DNA: TGCGCCAGCAGCTTGGATCGGCCTCGGGAAAATGAGCAGTTCTTC; CDR3 protein: CASSLDRPRENEQFF
V gene: TRBV9; D gene: NA; clone size: NA; J gene: TRBJ2-7; CDR3 DNA: TGTGCCAGCAGCGTCTCACCGGACAGCACCTACGAGCAGTACTTC; CDR3 protein: CASSVSPDSTYEQYF
V gene: TRBV10-3; D gene: NA; clone size: NA; J gene: TRBJ1-6; CDR3 DNA: TGTGCCATCAGTGAGACCGGTCGGAGGGGAGGTTCACCCCTCCACTTT; CDR3 protein: CAISETGRRGGSPLHF